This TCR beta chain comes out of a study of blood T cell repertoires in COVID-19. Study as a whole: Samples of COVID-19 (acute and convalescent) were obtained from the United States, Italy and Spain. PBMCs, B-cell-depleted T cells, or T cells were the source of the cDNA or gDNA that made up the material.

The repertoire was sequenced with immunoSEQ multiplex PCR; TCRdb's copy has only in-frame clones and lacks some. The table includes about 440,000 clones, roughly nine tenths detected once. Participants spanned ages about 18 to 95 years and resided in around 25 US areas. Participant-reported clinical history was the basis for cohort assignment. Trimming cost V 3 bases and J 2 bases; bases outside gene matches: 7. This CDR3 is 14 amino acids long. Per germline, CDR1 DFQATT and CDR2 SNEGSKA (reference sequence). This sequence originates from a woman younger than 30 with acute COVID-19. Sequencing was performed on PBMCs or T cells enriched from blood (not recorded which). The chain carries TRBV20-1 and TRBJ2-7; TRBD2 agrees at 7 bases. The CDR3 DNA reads TGCAGTGCTAGTTCCGCGGGAGTGGCCTACGAGCAGTACTTC. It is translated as CSASSAGVAYEQYF.